Within the sample, the clone carrying this T cell receptor (beta chain) is large. Libraries were prepared by immunoSEQ multiplex PCR; TCRdb keeps only in-frame clonotypes and omits some of them. The repertoire holds approximately 2,800 clones, with about four fifths as singletons. Treatment meaning: preoperative locoregional IRX-2 cytokine immunotherapy. Preoperative locoregional IRX-2 cytokine immunotherapy was tested in the phase Ib source study. These data are taken from a study of preoperative IRX-2 immunotherapy in early breast cancer. Per germline, CDR1 SGHNT and CDR2 YENEEA. The CDR3 has 15 amino acids. With V trimmed by 4 bases and J by 1 base, 5 bases remained unmatched.

The rearrangement joins TRBV11-3 to TRBJ1-1; 8 bases are shared with TRBD1. Sequencing was performed on tumor tissue, taken after IRX-2 immunotherapy. This TCR was sampled from a human donor with breast cancer. CDR3 protein: CASSSSGQGNTEAFF. The CDR3 nucleotides are TGTGCCAGCAGCTCTTCCGGACAGGGGAACACTGAAGCTTTCTTT.